The 11 T cell receptor beta chains presented below share a single source sample, sequenced in a study of blood T cells in healthy people across ages. The use of a sample-barcoded 5' primer and a J-beta primer mix characterized a second PCR of roughly 6 to 11 cycles. TCRdb ran MiXCR on the 5' RACE reads and lists one entry per CDR3 protein. The sample lists over 1,300,000 distinct CDR3 sequences, approximately 63% occurring once. Source material: blood. These receptors were collected from a man aged 18 to 29 in good health.

DNA for the CDR3: TGTGCCAGCAGCGTAGAAGGACTAGCGGGTCAGGCGGATACGCAGTATTTT. Translation: CASSVEGLAGQADTQYF. This rearrangement joins TRBV9 to TRBJ2-3; 11 bases align to TRBD2. The CDR3 has 17 residues. CDR1 and CDR2 (germline): SGDLS, YYNGEE. V dropped 0 bases and J dropped 6; count of bases not matched to a gene: 9. Based on the CDR3 plus reference TRBV9 and TRBJ2-3, the full variable domain is DSGVTQTPKHLITATGQRVTLRCSPRSGDLSVYWYQQSLDQGLQFLIQYYNGEERAKGNILERFSAQQFPDLHSELNLSSLELGDSALYFCASSVEGLAGQADTQYFGPGTRLTVL.

V gene TRBV29-1 combines with J gene TRBJ1-1; no definite D call. The V gene lost 5 bases and the J gene lost 11 bases, with 24 bases spanning the gap. The V gene's germline CDR1 is SQVTM and CDR2 ANQGSEA. The CDR3 is 14 residues long. CDR3 sequence (DNA): TGCAGCGTTAACCCCGGCTCCTTAGCCGTAGGGGCTTTCTTT. This codes for CSVNPGSLAVGAFF.

V is TRBV6-1 and J is TRBJ2-5, with TRBD2 matching over 12 bases. Germline V gene sequence: CDR1 MNHNS, CDR2 SASEGT. This CDR3 contains 15 residues. V lost 9 bases to trimming and J lost 11 bases; unmatched junction nucleotides: 16. The CDR3, as DNA: TGTGCCAGTAGTCAACTAGCGGGGGGTTTTAATGAGCAGTACTTC. It yields the protein CASSQLAGGFNEQYF.

This clonotype has more than one count but fewer than ten. The chain employs TRBV18 and TRBJ1-2, with a weak D call TRBD1 (6 bases). Trimming cost V 8 bases and J 6 bases, with 22 bases left between them. The CDR3 sequence is 15 residues long. Germline values: CDR1 KGHSH, CDR2 LQKENI. CDR3 nucleotides: TGTGCCAGCGCGTCCTCAGCCGGGACATCCCATGGCTACACCTTC. As protein: CASASSAGTSHGYTF.

The V call is TRBV6-1, the J call TRBJ2-7, with 9 bases matching TRBD1. Germline V gene sequence: CDR1 MNHNS, CDR2 SASEGT. The V segment lost 7 bases and the J segment 3 bases; nucleotides outside the gene matches: 7. CDR3 length equals 14 residues. CDR3 region: CASIGTGKSYEQYF. The CDR3, as DNA: TGTGCCAGCATCGGGACAGGGAAAAGCTACGAGCAGTACTTC.

V and J are TRBV2 and TRBJ2-5; TRBD1 might be the D (6 bases). With 6 bases removed from V and 0 bases from J, the gap between germline ends came to 11 bases. Germline V CDR1 and CDR2: SNHLY, FYNNEI. This CDR3 is 14 amino acids long. DNA of the CDR3: TGTGCCAGCAGAGAAAGGGGGTACCAAGAGACCCAGTACTTC. Its protein product is CASRERGYQETQYF.

This sequence joins TRBV4-1 and TRBJ1-4; TRBD1 matches at 7 bases. After removal of 1 base from V and 7 bases from J, the junction contained 18 bases not matched to a gene. The CDR3 runs 19 residues. Germline V gene data show CDR1 as MGHRA and CDR2 as YSYEKL. CDR3 sequence reads: CASSQALTGRVERGEKLFF. The DNA for the CDR3 is TGCGCCAGCAGCCAAGCATTGACAGGGCGGGTTGAACGGGGTGAAAAACTGTTTTTT.

In its sample, this clonotype was seen a few times. The CDR3 loop reads CAISESSSFEQYF. The CDR3 DNA reads as TGTGCCATCAGTGAGTCGTCTAGCTTCGAACAGTACTTC. The rearrangement links TRBV10-3 to TRBJ2-7; D perhaps matches TRBD2 (5 bases). The germline CDR1 and CDR2 sequences are ENHRY and SYGVKD. CDR3 length: 13 amino acids. Trimming took off 0 bases at V and 10 bases at J, with 13 bases between the two ends.

This CDR3 reads CASSYRTAGEQYF. The CDR3 DNA reads as TGTGCCAGCAGTTACCGGACCGCGGGGGAGCAGTACTTC. V gene TRBV6-5 combines with J gene TRBJ2-7; D may be TRBD2 (6 bases). The CDR3 loop spans 13 amino acids. With 2 bases removed from V and 7 bases from J, the gap between germline ends came to 12 bases. The germline V gene has CDR1 MNHEY and CDR2 SVGAGI.

The gene calls are TRBV20-1 and TRBJ2-3; a possible D gene is TRBD2 (7 bases). V gave up 3 bases and J gave up 2 bases, with 15 bases separating them. The CDR3 is 15 residues long. Germline V lookup: CDR1 DFQATT, CDR2 SNEGSKA (reference sequence). CDR3 protein: CSASPGGPVTDTQYF. CDR3 in DNA: TGCAGTGCTAGTCCGGGGGGCCCAGTCACAGATACGCAGTATTTT.

The rearrangement links TRBV20-1 to TRBJ1-1; 8 bases are a match to TRBD1. This CDR3 has 13 amino acids. The germline V gene encodes CDR1 DFQATT and CDR2 SNEGSKA (reference sequence). Trimming removed 8 bases from V and 4 bases from J; junction bases left unmatched: 9. CDR3 sequence reads: CSTQGATSTEAFF. CDR3 DNA sequence: TGCAGTACCCAGGGGGCGACGAGCACTGAAGCTTTCTTT.